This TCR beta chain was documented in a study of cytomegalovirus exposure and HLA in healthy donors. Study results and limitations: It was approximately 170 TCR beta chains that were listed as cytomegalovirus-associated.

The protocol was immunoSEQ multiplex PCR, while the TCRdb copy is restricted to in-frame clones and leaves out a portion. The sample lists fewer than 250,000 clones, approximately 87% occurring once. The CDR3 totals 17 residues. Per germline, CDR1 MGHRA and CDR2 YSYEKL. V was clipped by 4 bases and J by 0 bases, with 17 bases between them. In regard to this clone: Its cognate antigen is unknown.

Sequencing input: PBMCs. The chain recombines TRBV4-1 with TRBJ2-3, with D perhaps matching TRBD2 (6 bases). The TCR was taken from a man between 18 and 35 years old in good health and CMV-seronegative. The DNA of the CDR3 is TGCGCCAGCAGCCCCCCTAGTAGCGGCGCTAGCACAGATACGCAGTATTTT. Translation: CASSPPSSGASTDTQYF.